The entry that follows covers one T cell receptor (beta chain) sequence. Its antigen remains unidentified. Trimming cost V 3 bases and J 5 bases, with 8 bases left between them. The CDR3 contains 13 residues. CDR1 LGHNA and CDR2 YSLEER come from the germline V gene. The primer mix had 60 Vbeta and 13 Jbeta primers. Libraries were prepared by immunoSEQ multiplex PCR; TCRdb keeps only in-frame clonotypes and omits some of them. In the table there are about 110,000 clones, less than 75% of which are singletons. This entry is derived from a study of cytomegalovirus exposure and HLA in healthy donors. Whole-study findings and limits: In vitro testing confirmed a few CMV-associated chains as specific for CMV antigens. HLA alleles showed associations with fewer than 20,000 TCR beta sequences in a later analysis, at a 0.05 false discovery rate. According to a later analysis, most TCR beta chains associated with CMV appeared HLA-restricted.

The sequencing sample was made of PBMCs. This rearrangement joins TRBV4-3 to TRBJ2-1; no definite D call. The TCR sequence derives from a man in his forties in good health and CMV-seropositive. CDR3 residues: CASSHQLHNEQFF. The CDR3 nucleotides read TGCGCCAGCAGCCACCAACTTCACAATGAGCAGTTCTTC.